Given below is one T cell receptor beta chain in context. Its matching antigen is unknown. Only one heparinised blood draw was taken per donor, and its volume averaged approximately 120 mL. Via the markers CD45RO/CCR7/CD25/CD127/CD95/CD27, stem cell-like memory, regulatory, central memory and naive CD4+ cells were sorted. The sample originates from a study of beta chain features in type 1 diabetes. Investigators reverse transcribed all isolated RNA, so they sequenced expressed TCRB transcripts. TCRdb's table, derived via immunoSEQ multiplex PCR, lists solely in-frame clones and lacks some. The profile shows hundreds of thousands of clones, 13% of them singletons. Study findings and constraints: Significant though moderate, a shortening of TCRB CDR3s appeared in all four CD4+ subsets of Type 1 diabetes patients.

Germline-derived CDR1 and CDR2 are SGHTA and FQGTGA. V was pared by 8 bases and J by 2 bases, with 13 bases between. This CDR3 comprises 14 residues. The rearrangement links TRBV7-3 to TRBJ2-1; tentative D call: TRBD2 (6 bases). The source material was naive CD4+ T cells from blood. This TCR came from a man between 18 and 29 years old with type 1 diabetes. DNA for the CDR3: TGTGCCAGCTTAGCGGACCATACCTACAATGAGCAGTTCTTC. It yields the protein CASLADHTYNEQFF.